The 10 T cell receptor beta chains listed next were all sequenced from one sample in a study of T cell changes during pregnancy in multiple sclerosis. TCRdb keeps only in-frame clones here, not all; method: immunoSEQ multiplex PCR. Among roughly 40,000 clones listed, roughly nine tenths were seen once. The sample was CD8+ T cells from peripheral blood mononuclear cells, taken before pregnancy. All receptors come from a female donor with multiple sclerosis, enrolled in a pregnancy study.

V is TRBV6-6 and J is TRBJ2-1, with D tentatively TRBD2 (6 bases). The CDR3 covers 14 residues. Trimming pared 2 bases from V and 6 bases from J, leaving 11 bases between. Germline V gene lookup returns CDR1 MNHNY and CDR2 SVGAGI (reference sequence). This CDR3 reads CASSYAEGSNEQFF. The CDR3, as DNA: TGTGCCAGCAGTTACGCGGAGGGGAGCAATGAGCAGTTCTTC.

This sequence joins TRBV28 and TRBJ2-1; TRBD2 matches 11 bases. CDR3 length: 18 residues. V shed 2 bases and J 9 bases; nucleotides not matched to a gene: 15. Germline loops: CDR1 MDHEN, CDR2 SYDVKM. Here the CDR3 reads CASSLDLGGPTSGAEQFF. The CDR3 DNA reads TGTGCCAGCAGTTTAGATCTCGGGGGCCCGACTAGCGGGGCTGAGCAGTTCTTC.

The chain couples TRBV2 to TRBJ2-6; 8 bases are shared with TRBD2. Losses at the gene ends were 3 bases for V and 0 bases for J; bases not matched to a gene: 1. CDR3 length: 16 residues. CDR1 SNHLY and CDR2 FYNNEI come from the germline V gene. CDR3 bases: TGTGCCAGCAGTGAGGCGGGGGGCTCTGGGGCCAACGTCCTGACTTTC. Protein sequence: CASSEAGGSGANVLTF.

CDR3 nucleotide sequence: TGTGCCAGCAGCTTAATGGCTAGCGGTAACACCGGGGAGCTGTTTTTT. Translating gives CASSLMASGNTGELFF. The gene calls are TRBV7-9 and TRBJ2-2; 7 bases are shared with TRBD2. The CDR3 runs to 16 residues. After removal of 2 bases from V and 2 bases from J, the junction contained 5 bases not matched to a gene. Germline V gene data show CDR1 as SEHNR and CDR2 as FQNEAQ (reference sequence). The entire variable domain, with the rest obtained from reference TRBV7-9 and TRBJ2-2, is as follows: DTGVSQNPRHKITKRGQNVTFRCDPISEHNRLYWYRQTLGQGPEFLTYFQNEAQLEKSRLLSDRFSAERPKGSFSTLEIQRTEQGDSAMYLCASSLMASGNTGELFFGEGSRLTVL.

This rearrangement joins TRBV7-9 to TRBJ1-1, with 9 bases fitting TRBD1. CDR3 length equals 14 residues. Germline lookup yields CDR1 SEHNR and CDR2 FQNEAQ (reference sequence). Unmatched junction bases numbered 5, after V lost 4 bases and J lost 5 bases. The CDR3 region is CASSSGQGKTEAFF. DNA for the CDR3: TGTGCCAGCAGCTCGGGACAGGGAAAAACTGAAGCTTTCTTT.

The chain recombines TRBV28 with TRBJ2-2; 7 nucleotides agree with TRBD1. This CDR3 has 15 residues. Germline CDR1 and CDR2: MDHEN and SYDVKM. V shed 3 bases and J 6 bases; nucleotides not matched to a gene: 7. The CDR3 sequence: CASSLSDRWAGELFF. The CDR3 DNA follows: TGTGCCAGCAGTTTGTCGGACAGGTGGGCCGGGGAGCTGTTTTTT.

Remarks on this clone: Other DNA sequences in this specimen translate into the identical CDR3. This chain uses TRBV30 with TRBJ2-2; weak D call: TRBD1 (6 bases). V was clipped by 3 bases and J by 3 bases, with 11 bases between them. Looked up from germline, CDR1 is GTSNPN and CDR2 is SVGIG (reference sequence). CDR3 length: 14 amino acids. DNA for the CDR3: TGTGCCTGGAGGTTCGAGGGGGACACCGGGGAGCTGTTTTTT. This translates into CAWRFEGDTGELFF.

J is TRBJ2-1 and V is TRBV5-4; D is perhaps TRBD1 (6 bases). V lost 4 bases, J lost 7 bases, and 9 bases lay in between. CDR3 length: 12 amino acids. CDR1 is SGHNT and CDR2 is YYREEE in the germline V gene (reference sequence). CDR3 DNA: TGTGCCAGCAGCCAGACAGGAAATGAGCAGTTCTTC. Translating gives CASSQTGNEQFF.

This clone came up many times. The gene calls are TRBV6-1 and TRBJ1-3; D unresolved. Looked up from germline, CDR1 is MNHNS and CDR2 is SASEGT. This CDR3 comprises 16 residues. The V and J ends lost 0 bases and 0 bases respectively, with 9 bases between them. The DNA for the CDR3 is TGTGCCAGCAGTGAAGCGCCCGACAACTCTGGAAACACCATATATTTT. Protein product: CASSEAPDNSGNTIYF.

The chain links TRBV30 to TRBJ2-3; TRBD2 is a possible D gene (6 bases). The CDR3 has 15 amino acids. V was cut by 4 bases and J by 2 bases, with 16 bases left in between. The germline V gene has CDR1 GTSNPN and CDR2 SVGIG (reference sequence). As DNA, the CDR3 is TGTGCCTGGACCATTTCTAGCGCGAACACAGATACGCAGTATTTT. This sequence encodes CAWTISSANTDTQYF.